The 14 T cell receptor beta chains given below trace back to one sample, sequenced in a study of blood T cells in healthy people across ages. The authors ran a second PCR of roughly 6 to 12 cycles using a sample-barcoded 5' primer and a J-beta primer mix. Each CDR3 protein is one row after TCRdb ran MiXCR on the 5' RACE reads. This table holds around 1.5 million distinct CDR3 sequences, around 39% found once. The source material was blood. The receptors derive from a woman aged 18-30 years in good health.

This clonotype was detected only once. The CDR3 reads CSARAPLAKNIQYF. CDR3 bases: TGCAGTGCTAGAGCTCCTCTAGCCAAAAACATTCAGTACTTC. The chain has TRBV20-1 and TRBJ2-4; D is unclear. Germline V CDR1 and CDR2: DFQATT, SNEGSKA (reference sequence). The CDR3 extends over 14 amino acids. The germline V and J ends were trimmed by 1 base and 0 bases, with 7 bases remaining between them.

The rearrangement links TRBV2 to TRBJ2-1, with 7 bases aligning to TRBD2. The V and J ends lost 2 bases and 13 bases, in that order; junction bases with no gene match: 17. The CDR3 consists of 16 residues. CDR1 is SNHLY, CDR2 FYNNEI, per germline. The CDR3 loop is CASSELSTSSGETQFF. CDR3 coding DNA: TGTGCCAGCAGTGAATTATCGACTAGCTCGGGAGAGACCCAGTTCTTC.

This clonotype was seen more than once but under ten times. This chain joins TRBV20-1 and TRBJ1-5; TRBD1 aligns across 9 bases. CDR1 is DFQATT, CDR2 SNEGSKA, per germline (reference sequence). The CDR3 covers 12 residues. V trimming: 5 bases; J trimming: 5 bases; junction bases outside the gene matches: 1. The CDR3 spells CSARQGDQPQHF. The CDR3 coding sequence is TGCAGTGCTCGACAGGGGGATCAGCCCCAGCATTTT.

This clonotype was seen a handful of times. The gene calls are TRBV3-1 and TRBJ1-2; the D gene is possibly TRBD1 (5 bases). V was shortened by 4 bases and J by 8 bases, with 17 bases between the two germline ends. The germline V gene encodes CDR1 LGHDT and CDR2 YNNKEL (reference sequence). The CDR3 has 14 residues. As DNA, the CDR3 is TGTGCCAGCAGCCGAGACAGCGCCGTGTTGGGCTACACCTTC. This encodes CASSRDSAVLGYTF. Supplemented by reference TRBV3-1 and TRBJ1-2, the full variable domain reads DTAVSQTPKYLVTQMGNDKSIKCEQNLGHDTMYWYKQDSKKFLKIMFSYNNKELIINETVPNRFSPKSPDKAHLNLHINSLELGDSAVYFCASSRDSAVLGYTFGSGTRLTVV.

The chain has TRBV29-1 and TRBJ2-1; 9 nucleotides agree with TRBD2. Germline V CDR1 and CDR2: SQVTM, ANQGSEA. The CDR3 consists of 15 residues. V trimming: 0 bases; J trimming: 7 bases; junction bases outside the gene matches: 7. The CDR3 coding sequence is TGCAGCGTTGAAGACCGGCGGGGGGGCCTTAATGAGCAGTTCTTC. As protein: CSVEDRRGGLNEQFF.

The V call is TRBV5-1, the J call TRBJ2-7; 11 nucleotides agree with TRBD2. Germline CDR1 SGHRS, CDR2 YFSETQ. With V trimmed by 1 base and J by 2 bases, 8 bases remained unmatched. This CDR3 comprises 17 residues. CDR3 sequence reads: CASSLTSGGPSPYEQYF. The CDR3 DNA reads as TGCGCCAGCAGCTTGACTAGCGGGGGCCCTTCTCCCTACGAGCAGTACTTC.

This rearrangement joins TRBV20-1 to TRBJ1-4; TRBD1 might be the D (5 bases). The ends were cut back, 1 base at V and 7 bases at J, with 13 bases in the middle. The germline gives CDR1 DFQATT, CDR2 SNEGSKA (reference sequence). This CDR3 comprises 14 residues. Here the CDR3 reads CSARVVDQGEKLFF. The CDR3 coding sequence is TGCAGTGCTAGAGTGGTCGATCAGGGTGAAAAACTGTTTTTT.

This clonotype has only a few counts. The chain uses TRBV18 and TRBJ2-1; D assignment may be TRBD1 or TRBD2 (5 bases each). This CDR3 is 14 amino acids long. Germline V gene sequence: CDR1 KGHSH, CDR2 LQKENI. V was pared by 6 bases and J by 7 bases, with 16 bases between. DNA for the CDR3: TGTGCCAGCTCCCCTTTCGGGGCCCAAAATGAGCAGTTCTTC. Translated: CASSPFGAQNEQFF.

This clonotype showed up just a few times. The V and J genes are TRBV4-1 and TRBJ2-2; no clear D. Trimming took 1 base from V and 4 from J, leaving 1 base between them. The CDR3 has 12 residues. Looked up from germline, CDR1 is MGHRA and CDR2 is YSYEKL. The CDR3 DNA sequence: TGCGCCAGCAGCCAAGCCACCGGGGAGCTGTTTTTT. Its protein is CASSQATGELFF.

This clonotype has just a few counts. The V gene is TRBV25-1, the J gene TRBJ1-1; 7 bases are shared with TRBD1. This CDR3 comprises 16 residues. Trimming took 4 bases from V and 0 from J; bases not matched to a gene: 8. Germline V lookup: CDR1 MGHDK, CDR2 SYGVNS. CDR3 sequence: CASSAPGGGLNTEAFF. CDR3 nucleotides: TGTGCCAGCAGTGCCCCAGGGGGGGGGTTGAACACTGAAGCTTTCTTT.

This clonotype was observed a few times. The chain couples TRBV12-3 or TRBV12-4 to TRBJ2-2, with unresolved D. Deletions cut 7 bases from V and 4 bases from J, with 16 bases between. The CDR3 is made up of 15 amino acids. The CDR3 sequence is CASKPTAEVTGELFF. In DNA, the CDR3 is TGTGCCAGCAAGCCGACTGCCGAAGTCACCGGGGAGCTGTTTTTT.

This clonotype was picked up one time. This chain uses TRBV7-3 with TRBJ2-3; 8 bases align to TRBD2. Germline V CDR1 and CDR2: SGHTA, FQGTGA. The CDR3 is 14 residues long. Germline trimming cut 5 bases from V and 5 bases from J; bases unmatched to any gene: 6. The CDR3 is CASSPGGQGDTQYF. The CDR3, as DNA: TGTGCCAGCAGCCCGGGGGGGCAGGGAGATACGCAGTATTTT.

This clonotype was seen a single time. One end of the junction is discordant with germline, which a read error may explain. V usage is TRBV27 and J usage is TRBJ2-4; 8 bases are a match to TRBD1. This CDR3 has 15 residues. Germline CDR1 MNHEY, CDR2 SMNVEV (reference sequence). The CDR3 protein is CASSAPGGSKNIEYF. The CDR3 DNA reads as TGTGCCAGCAGTGCCCCAGGGGGCAGCAAAAACATTGAGTACTTC.

The chain couples TRBV30 to TRBJ2-3; TRBD2 agrees at 7 bases. Germline lookup yields CDR1 GTSNPN and CDR2 SVGIG (reference sequence). J gave up 8 bases and V 0 bases, and 2 bases lay outside the gene matches. This CDR3 region has 12 residues. The CDR3 sequence: CAWSVQRGTQYF. CDR3 bases: TGTGCCTGGAGTGTACAGCGGGGTACGCAGTATTTT.